Considering frequency, the clone carrying this T cell receptor beta chain is medium-sized. Its matching antigen is unknown. These data belong to a study of CXCR3-negative and CXCR3-positive naive CD8 T cells. Study observations and caveats: Memory cells differed in TRBV-TRBJ usage, but naive CXCR3-negative and CXCR3-positive cells had similar usage. Researchers report that CXCR3-positive naive cells carry more hydrophobic TRB CDR3s than CXCR3-negative naive cells. Naive subsets showed comparable surface CD5, and TCR interaction strength was also inferred from TRB CDR3 physicochemistry.

The CDR3 is made up of 15 amino acids. Germline V CDR1 and CDR2: MNHEY, SVGAGI. Cells that were CD45RO-CCR7+CD27+CD95- constituted naive CD8+ T cells. All TRB cDNA libraries came from 5' RACE performed with UMI labels. TCRdb re-called the 5' RACE reads and gives one entry per CDR3 protein, without DNA. The repertoire shows about 6,700 distinct CDR3 sequences; the top ten hold approximately 1.1%. The J gene is TRBJ2-1, the V gene TRBV6-5; TCRdb outputs TRBD1, but without DNA this stays unchecked. The sequencing input was naive CXCR3- CD8+ T cells from blood. Subset denoted: CD45RO-CCR7+CD27+CD95- naive CD8+ T cells lacking CXCR3 (TNR3-). The receptor comes from a human donor in good health. Some clones in this sample may be carry-over from other donors' samples. The CDR3 loop reads CASSPVRSSYNEQFF.